This T cell receptor (beta chain) was documented in a study of vaccination and CD4 T cells after COVID-19. Cultured CD4+ T-cell DNA underwent Oncomine TCR Beta short-read sequencing. In this case, cultured CD4+ T cells provided the extracted genomic DNA. TCRdb reprocessed the PCR reads via MiXCR and lists one record per CDR3 protein. Among approximately 12,000 distinct CDR3 sequences listed, 45% to 55% were seen once. The germline gives CDR1 MNHNS, CDR2 SASEGT. V lost 6 bases and J 8 bases, leaving 13 bases between the germline ends. This CDR3 is 12 amino acids long. The table lists this clonotype with a few counts. Its target is not known. Treatment here: approximately 10-day PBMC culture with coronavirus spike peptide pools or control peptides (ViraFEST assay). ViraFEST used peptide pools to expand antigen-specific T cells and subsequently sequenced their TCRs. At both days 3 and 7, half the medium was replaced with fresh IL-2 medium.

This chain links TRBV6-1 with TRBJ1-2; possibly TRBD1 for D (6 bases). This TCR derives from a human donor who had recovered from COVID-19. The specimen sequenced was CD4+ T cells from blood, cultured in vitro. CDR3 DNA sequence: TGTGCCAGCAGCCTATTGACAGGCGGCTACACCTTC. Translation gives CASSLLTGGYTF.